These 30 T cell receptor beta chains came from one sample sequenced in a study of neurological immune-mediated disorders. TCRdb itself ran the 5' RACE reads through MiXCR, one entry per CDR3 protein. The data show roughly 48,000 distinct CDR3 sequences, over 20% seen once. The sequencing input was PBMCs. The receptor set was obtained from a woman in her 70s in good health.

Regarding this clonotype: The junction departs from germline at one end; a sequencing error may be responsible. The CDR3 nucleotides are TGTGCCAGCAGCTTACGAGCGACGGTCGGGGAGCTATTTTTT. It yields the protein CASSLRATVGELFF. The chain employs TRBV7-2 and TRBJ2-2, with D perhaps TRBD2 (5 bases). The CDR3 is 14 amino acids. Germline values: CDR1 SGHTA, CDR2 FQGNSA.

This chain connects TRBV18 to TRBJ2-2; D is unclear. Trimming removed 1 base from V and 0 bases from J, with 9 bases in between. Per the germline V gene, CDR1 is KGHSH and CDR2 is LQKENI. The CDR3 has 16 amino acids. CDR3 DNA sequence: TGTGCCAGCTCACCACTTACCGCCTCGAACACCGGGGAGCTGTTTTTT. The encoded protein is CASSPLTASNTGELFF.

This clonotype was observed a few times. V usage is TRBV3-1 and J usage is TRBJ2-1; TRBD2 agrees at 9 bases. The V gene end was trimmed by 0 bases and the J gene end by 4 bases; junction bases not matched to a gene: 16. CDR3 length: 20 residues. From germline, CDR1 is LGHDT and CDR2 YNNKEL (reference sequence). The DNA of the CDR3 is TGTGCCAGCAGCCAAGAGGGACTAGCCCTGTTGAATGGGATATACAATGAGCAGTTCTTC. This codes for CASSQEGLALLNGIYNEQFF.

This clonotype was counted many times. The chain joins TRBV5-6 to TRBJ1-2; D is unresolved. The CDR3 runs to 15 residues. The germline CDR1 and CDR2 sequences are SGHDT and YYEEEE. V dropped 4 bases and J dropped 6 bases, with 19 bases sitting between them. For the CDR3, the DNA is TGTGCCAGCAGCCCTCACTCGGGCGGGGAAGATGGCTACACCTTC. It is translated as CASSPHSGGEDGYTF.

CDR3 protein: CASSRAAQETQYF. Here the CDR3 DNA reads TGCGCCAGCAGTAGGGCAGCCCAAGAGACCCAGTACTTC. The V call is TRBV10-2, the J call TRBJ2-5; D gene unclear. Germline V CDR1 and CDR2: WSHSY, SAAADI. The CDR3 is 13 amino acids. Trimming removed 5 bases from V and 1 base from J, with 8 bases in between.

This clonotype appeared a single time. This chain links TRBV18 with TRBJ1-3; D call uncertain. Per germline, CDR1 KGHSH and CDR2 LQKENI. The CDR3 sequence is 16 residues long. The V gene lost 1 base and the J gene lost 0 bases, with 10 bases spanning the gap. For the CDR3, the DNA is TGTGCCAGCTCACCACGGCAGCAACCCTCTGGAAACACCATATATTTT. Amino acid sequence: CASSPRQQPSGNTIYF. Full variable domain (missing parts from reference TRBV18 and TRBJ1-3): NAGVMQNPRHLVRRRGQEARLRCSPMKGHSHVYWYRQLPEEGLKFMVYLQKENIIDESGMPKERFSAEFPKEGPSILRIQQVVRGDSAAYFCASSPRQQPSGNTIYFGEGSWLTVV.

The V gene is TRBV18, the J gene TRBJ1-1; D gene ambiguous. Germline CDR1 is KGHSH and CDR2 is LQKENI. The V end lost 8 bases, the J end lost 1 base, and 11 bases lay between the germline ends. The CDR3 spans 13 residues. CDR3 region: CASTGKANTEAFF. CDR3 in DNA: TGTGCCAGCACCGGGAAGGCGAACACTGAAGCTTTCTTT.

This clonotype was seen once. One base away lies a much larger clone, so this may be a sequencing read error. The rearrangement links TRBV11-2 to TRBJ1-1, with D perhaps matching TRBD1 (6 bases). This CDR3 is built from 14 residues. CDR1 and CDR2 (germline): SGHAT, FQNNGV. The V end lost 8 bases, the J end lost 7 bases, and 20 bases lay between the germline ends. As DNA, the CDR3 is TGTGCCAGCCTACTTCGGGGGGCGGTGGGTGAAGCTTTCTTT. This sequence encodes CASLLRGAVGEAFF.

A remark on this clonotype: An end of the junction does not agree with germline; a read error may underlie this. The genes are TRBV20-1 and TRBJ1-5; the match to TRBD1 covers 9 bases. The germline gives CDR1 DFQATT, CDR2 SNEGSKA (reference sequence). This CDR3 is built from 16 residues. The CDR3 is CNAAGGGQGFGQAQHF. Here the CDR3 DNA reads TGCAATGCAGCGGGGGGCGGACAGGGGTTCGGTCAGGCCCAGCATTTT.

This clonotype has at least ten counts. The chain combines TRBV29-1 with TRBJ1-1; D gene unclear. The germline CDR1 and CDR2 sequences are SQVTM and ANQGSEA. CDR3 length: 11 amino acids. The V gene lost 5 bases and the J gene lost 0 bases, with 4 bases spanning the gap. CDR3 nucleotide sequence: TGCAGCGTTCGAATGAACACTGAAGCTTTCTTT. It is translated as CSVRMNTEAFF.

This clonotype was observed many times. V is TRBV5-1 and J is TRBJ2-1, with 11 bases identical to TRBD2. There are 17 residues in the CDR3. With V trimmed by 2 bases and J by 8 bases, 12 bases remained unmatched. Looked up from germline, CDR1 is SGHRS and CDR2 is YFSETQ. The CDR3: CASSFNSLAGVVDEQFF. DNA of the CDR3: TGCGCCAGCAGCTTTAATTCACTAGCGGGAGTCGTGGATGAGCAGTTCTTC.

The J gene is TRBJ2-5, the V gene TRBV6-5; no definite D call. The V end was cut by 0 bases, the J end by 5 bases, with 10 bases between. This CDR3 spans 14 amino acids. CDR1 MNHEY and CDR2 SVGAGI come from the germline V gene. CDR3 sequence (DNA): TGTGCCAGCAGTTACTCCCAGTCGTTGGAGACCCAGTACTTC. Amino acids: CASSYSQSLETQYF.

This chain links TRBV4-1 with TRBJ1-5, with D unresolved. The V and J ends lost 0 bases and 7 bases respectively, with 4 bases between them. The CDR3 extends over 12 amino acids. Germline lookup yields CDR1 MGHRA and CDR2 YSYEKL. Here the CDR3 DNA reads TGCGCCAGCAGCCAAGAGCGACAGCCCCAGCATTTT. It yields the protein CASSQERQPQHF.

This clonotype showed up many times. The gene calls are TRBV5-1 and TRBJ2-3; 10 nucleotides agree with TRBD2. Losses at the gene ends were 0 bases for V and 6 bases for J; bases not matched to a gene: 4. This CDR3 has 15 amino acids. Per the germline V gene, CDR1 is SGHRS and CDR2 is YFSETQ. CDR3 DNA sequence: TGCGCCAGCAGCTTGGGGCTAGCGGGAGAGGATACGCAGTATTTT. Protein product: CASSLGLAGEDTQYF.

This clonotype was recorded a few times. V is TRBV12-3 or TRBV12-4 and J is TRBJ1-5, with 8 bases identical to TRBD1. The CDR3 loop spans 17 amino acids. The V and J ends lost 0 bases and 4 bases, in that order; junction bases with no gene match: 8. The CDR3 is CASSLAVITGGNQPQHF. As DNA, the CDR3 is TGTGCCAGCAGTTTAGCGGTTATTACAGGGGGGAATCAGCCCCAGCATTTT.

In the case of this clonotype: At one end the junction does not follow the germline gene, possibly because of a read error. The V and J genes are TRBV29-1 and TRBJ2-7; possible D gene TRBD2, 6 bases. CDR3 length: 15 residues. Germline lookup yields CDR1 SQVTM and CDR2 ANQGSEA. As DNA, the CDR3 is TGCAGAGTTGAAGGGGAGCGGGCTAGCTCCTACGAGAAGTACTTC. Translation gives CRVEGERASSYEKYF.

This chain uses TRBV5-6 with TRBJ1-1; D remains ambiguous. Germline CDR1 reads SGHDT; CDR2 reads YYEEEE. The V end was cut by 1 base, the J end by 7 bases, with 8 bases between. The CDR3 totals 12 residues. The CDR3 loop is CASSLITDEAFF. CDR3 DNA sequence: TGTGCCAGCAGCTTGATAACGGATGAAGCTTTCTTT.

At least ten counts were recorded for this clonotype. The J gene is TRBJ1-5, the V gene TRBV5-1; no clear D. From germline, CDR1 is SGHRS and CDR2 YFSETQ. The V end lost 9 bases, the J end lost 7 bases, and 20 bases lay between the germline ends. The CDR3 is 14 residues long. The CDR3 reads CATQRYRRRQPQHF. The CDR3 nucleotides read TGCGCCACCCAGAGGTACCGCCGAAGGCAGCCCCAGCATTTT.

This chain uses TRBV18 with TRBJ2-2; D uncertain. The CDR3 is made up of 15 amino acids. Between the trimmed V and J ends, which lost 3 bases and 3 bases, there was a span of 11 bases. Germline CDR1 is KGHSH and CDR2 is LQKENI. The CDR3 here is CASSPRTPDTGELFF. The CDR3 coding sequence is TGTGCCAGCTCACCGCGGACCCCGGACACCGGGGAGCTGTTTTTT.

This clonotype was counted at least ten times. The chain links TRBV15 to TRBJ2-4; 7 bases line up with TRBD1. In germline, CDR1 is LNHNV, CDR2 YYDKDF (reference sequence). With 1 base clipped from V and 2 bases from J, the junction kept 5 bases outside the gene matches. CDR3 length: 16 amino acids. In nucleotides, the CDR3 is TGTGCCACCAGCAGAGGCGACAGGGTTTCCAAAAACATTCAGTACTTC. Translating gives CATSRGDRVSKNIQYF.

Note on this clonotype: This may arise from a read error, as a much more abundant clone is one base away. The gene calls are TRBV7-2 and TRBJ2-1; TRBD2 agrees at 7 bases. The CDR3 loop spans 14 amino acids. Germline V gene lookup returns CDR1 SGHTA and CDR2 FQGNSA. This chain's CDR3 is CDSSLSGTYNEQFF. The CDR3 nucleotides read TGTGACAGCAGCTTGAGCGGGACTTACAATGAGCAGTTCTTC.

This clonotype has more than one count but fewer than ten. The gene calls are TRBV24-1 and TRBJ2-2, with a weak D call TRBD1 (6 bases). Germline CDR1 and CDR2: KGHDR and SFDVKD. The length of the CDR3 is 14 residues. V gave up 9 bases and J gave up 5 bases, with 15 bases separating them. CDR3 in amino acids: CATGMGAGTGELFF. CDR3 nucleotide sequence: TGTGCCACCGGTATGGGGGCAGGGACCGGGGAGCTGTTTTTT.

This clonotype was observed at least ten times. The V gene is TRBV5-5, the J gene TRBJ2-4, with D possibly TRBD2 on 6 matching bases. Per the germline V gene, CDR1 is SGHKS and CDR2 is YYEKEE (reference sequence). This CDR3 region has 18 residues. V shed 2 bases and J shed 1 base, with 19 bases lying between them. The CDR3 region has the DNA TGTGCCAGCAGCTTAGTGGTGGGGGGTCTTCTGGCCAAAAACATTCAGTACTTC. Protein product: CASSLVVGGLLAKNIQYF.

The V and J genes are TRBV30 and TRBJ2-2, with TRBD1 identical over 9 bases. V lost 7 bases, J lost 5 bases, and 5 bases stayed unmatched. CDR1 is GTSNPN and CDR2 is SVGIG in the germline V gene (reference sequence). This CDR3 is built from 13 residues. CDR3 nucleotide sequence: TGTGCCTCGGGACAGGGCCTAACCGGGGAGCTGTTTTTT. Amino acids: CASGQGLTGELFF.

This clonotype has a count of ten or more. The chain couples TRBV12-3 or TRBV12-4 to TRBJ1-4; D might be TRBD1 (5 bases). Trimming removed 0 bases at V and 8 bases at J, with 7 bases between. The CDR3 spans 13 residues. In nucleotides, the CDR3 is TGTGCCAGCAGTTTAGCGACAGAAGAAAAACTGTTTTTT. It yields the protein CASSLATEEKLFF.

This chain connects TRBV19 to TRBJ2-1; D is uncertain. The CDR3 covers 12 residues. V lost 5 bases and J lost 5, with 7 bases in between. Germline CDR1 reads LNHDA; CDR2 reads SQIVND (reference sequence). CDR3 residues: CASSRLDNEQFF. CDR3 nucleotides: TGTGCCAGTAGTCGACTTGACAATGAGCAGTTCTTC.

This clonotype was observed many times. CDR3 sequence (DNA): TGTGCCAGCAGTGCCCCGATGACCAATGAGCAGTTCTTC. Its protein is CASSAPMTNEQFF. This chain links TRBV25-1 with TRBJ2-1; unclear D gene. Germline lookup yields CDR1 MGHDK and CDR2 SYGVNS. V gave up 4 bases and J gave up 6 bases, with 10 bases separating them. This CDR3 spans 13 amino acids.

Relative to its sample, this clonotype is medium-sized. The chain links TRBV27 to TRBJ2-1; 7 nucleotides match TRBD2. The germline V gene encodes CDR1 MNHEY and CDR2 SMNVEV (reference sequence). The length of the CDR3 is 13 residues. The trim removed 5 bases at V and 9 bases at J, leaving 7 bases unmatched. The CDR3 loop reads CASSPTSAGEQFF. In DNA, the CDR3 is TGTGCCAGCAGTCCTACTAGCGCAGGTGAGCAGTTCTTC.

At least ten counts were recorded for this clonotype. CDR3 region: CAISGLAGTLTDTQYF. For the CDR3, the DNA is TGTGCCATCAGCGGACTAGCGGGGACACTCACAGATACGCAGTATTTT. V and J are TRBV10-3 and TRBJ2-3; 12 bases are shared with TRBD2. Trimming at V came to 6 bases and at J to 2 bases, leaving 6 bases not matched to a gene. This CDR3 is built from 16 residues. The V gene's germline CDR1 is ENHRY and CDR2 SYGVKD.

Comment on this clonotype: A read error may account for a junction end that differs from germline. This rearrangement joins TRBV20-1 to TRBJ1-5; no reliable D call. This CDR3 contains 12 residues. The germline CDR1 and CDR2 sequences are DFQATT and SNEGSKA (reference sequence). The CDR3 protein is CGATNPNPPQHF. CDR3 DNA sequence: TGCGGTGCTACCAACCCCAATCCGCCCCAGCATTTT.